Below are 26 T cell receptor beta chains sequenced from a single sample in a study of identical twins. TCRdb redid the calling of the 5' RACE reads with MiXCR, one entry per CDR3 protein. The sample comprises approximately 350,000 distinct CDR3 sequences, 12% of which are singletons, and just over 7% rests with the top ten. These records were also assigned to another study, of yellow fever vaccine responses in identical twins.

The sequenced material came from CD8+ T cells sorted from blood. These receptors were collected from a woman aged 18 to 35 in good health.

This clonotype has just a few counts. The CDR3 DNA reads TGTGCCAGCAGACGAGGGTCGGCGGGACGCACAGATACGCAGTATTTT. Its translation: CASRRGSAGRTDTQYF. The chain carries TRBV12-3 or TRBV12-4 and TRBJ2-3; D may be TRBD2 (6 bases). The CDR3 runs 16 residues. V lost 6 bases and J 1 base, leaving 17 bases between the germline ends.

This clonotype was found many times. This chain uses TRBV7-6 with TRBJ2-1, with 8 bases identical to TRBD2. The germline gives CDR1 SGHVS, CDR2 FNYEAQ. The CDR3 covers 17 residues. J gave up 7 bases and V 2 bases, and 13 bases lay outside the gene matches. The DNA for the CDR3 is TGTGCCAGCAGCTTAAGGGGATCGGGAGGGCCTTTTAATGAGCAGTTCTTC. Protein product: CASSLRGSGGPFNEQFF.

The table lists this clonotype with many counts. The J gene is TRBJ2-1, the V gene TRBV12-3 or TRBV12-4; D unclear. With 5 bases removed from V and 6 bases from J, the gap between germline ends came to 11 bases. The length of the CDR3 is 13 residues. DNA for the CDR3: TGTGCCAGCAGTCCCCCTAGTTTCAATGAGCAGTTCTTC. Encoded protein: CASSPPSFNEQFF.

This clonotype was counted at least ten times. The V call is TRBV14, the J call TRBJ2-7; 7 nucleotides line up with TRBD1. The CDR3 spans 15 residues. V shed 0 bases, J shed 0 bases, and the junction held 2 bases outside the gene matches. Per germline, CDR1 SGHDN and CDR2 FVKESK. The CDR3 nucleotides read TGTGCCAGCAGCCAAGAACAGGGGCCCTCCTACGAGCAGTACGTC. It specifies CASSQEQGPSYEQYV.

This clonotype occurred many times. The chain uses TRBV4-1 and TRBJ2-3; 7 positions agree with TRBD1. After removal of 0 bases from V and 1 base from J, the junction contained 4 bases not matched to a gene. In germline, CDR1 is MGHRA, CDR2 YSYEKL. This CDR3 is built from 16 residues. The CDR3 region is CASSQDRGSGTDTQYF. The CDR3 nucleotides read TGCGCCAGCAGCCAAGACAGGGGGTCAGGCACAGATACGCAGTATTTT.

There are a few counts of this clonotype. The chain recombines TRBV12-3 or TRBV12-4 with TRBJ2-3, with D perhaps matching TRBD2 (7 bases). V was clipped by 3 bases and J by 4 bases, with 14 bases between them. The CDR3 runs 15 residues. The CDR3 reads CASSFGGRRSDTQYF. The CDR3 DNA is TGTGCCAGCAGTTTCGGGGGGCGTCGGTCAGATACGCAGTATTTT.

There are many counts of this clonotype. This chain connects TRBV12-3 or TRBV12-4 to TRBJ2-1; D is unresolved. The CDR3 covers 13 residues. Trimming pared 6 bases from V and 8 bases from J, leaving 14 bases between. CDR3 protein: CASSRGSTDEQFF. The CDR3 DNA follows: TGTGCCAGCAGCCGTGGAAGCACGGATGAGCAGTTCTTC.

CDR3 residues: CASTFGPYQETQYF. CDR3 DNA: TGTGCCAGCACCTTTGGTCCGTACCAAGAGACCCAGTACTTC. V is TRBV28 and J is TRBJ2-5; D not resolved. V lost 7 bases to trimming and J lost 0 bases, with 12 bases between them. Germline CDR1 reads MDHEN; CDR2 reads SYDVKM. The CDR3 runs to 14 residues.

This clonotype was observed a few times. The J gene is TRBJ2-1, the V gene TRBV6-5, with D possibly matching TRBD1 (5 bases). The CDR3 spans 13 residues. Trimming removed 2 bases from V and 8 bases from J, with 10 bases in between. The germline V gene encodes CDR1 MNHEY and CDR2 SVGAGI. The CDR3 loop reads CASSYQGSYEQFF. CDR3 nucleotide sequence: TGTGCCAGCAGTTACCAGGGTTCGTATGAGCAGTTCTTC.

This clonotype came up many times. The CDR3 is CASSGAPTYNEQFF. CDR3 coding DNA: TGTGCCAGCTCTGGTGCGCCTACCTACAATGAGCAGTTCTTC. The V gene is TRBV12-3 or TRBV12-4, the J gene TRBJ2-1; D not certain. The ends were cut back, 8 bases at V and 2 bases at J, with 13 bases in the middle. This CDR3 region has 14 residues.

Ten or more counts support this clonotype. This chain connects TRBV12-3 or TRBV12-4 to TRBJ2-5; D not resolved. CDR3 length: 11 amino acids. The ends were cut back, 3 bases at V and 5 bases at J, with 4 bases in the middle. CDR3 sequence reads: CASSFAETQYF. As DNA, the CDR3 is TGTGCCAGCAGTTTTGCCGAGACCCAGTACTTC.

With respect to this clonotype: A read error may account for a junction end that differs from germline. This chain links TRBV12-3 or TRBV12-4 with TRBJ2-3; 9 nucleotides line up with TRBD2. CDR3 length equals 18 residues. The CDR3 sequence is CTSSLGLANHPGTDTQYF. The CDR3 bases are TGTACCAGCAGTCTGGGACTAGCAAATCACCCTGGCACAGATACGCAGTATTTT.

V and J are TRBV28 and TRBJ1-5; no clear D gene. The germline V gene encodes CDR1 MDHEN and CDR2 SYDVKM. The ends were cut back, 3 bases at V and 1 base at J, with 13 bases in the middle. This CDR3 has 16 residues. CDR3 in DNA: TGTGCCAGCAGTTTTTGGGGATTCGAGAGCAATCAGCCCCAGCATTTT. Protein sequence: CASSFWGFESNQPQHF.

This chain links TRBV6-1 with TRBJ2-1; TRBD1 is a possible D gene (5 bases). Germline V gives CDR1 MNHNS, CDR2 SASEGT. V was clipped by 6 bases and J by 6 bases, with 12 bases between them. The length of the CDR3 is 13 residues. DNA for the CDR3: TGTGCCAGCAGCTCAGGACAAATCAATGAGCAGTTCTTC. It yields the protein CASSSGQINEQFF.

V is TRBV27 and J is TRBJ2-5; D is possibly TRBD2 (7 bases). V was cut by 7 bases and J by 5 bases, with 17 bases left in between. The CDR3 consists of 14 residues. CDR1 is MNHEY, CDR2 SMNVEV, per germline (reference sequence). CDR3 sequence (DNA): TGTGCCAGCAAAAGAGGGGGGGTTGGGGAGACCCAGTACTTC. This codes for CASKRGGVGETQYF.

This clonotype was found many times. V and J are TRBV11-2 and TRBJ1-2; tentatively, D is TRBD1 (5 bases). Deletions cut 5 bases from V and 4 bases from J, with 17 bases between. Germline CDR1 reads SGHAT; CDR2 reads FQNNGV. The CDR3 covers 15 residues. CDR3 in DNA: TGTGCCAGCAGCCCAGAAGGGGAGTCCCTCTATGGCTACACCTTC. Translated: CASSPEGESLYGYTF.

V usage is TRBV13 and J usage is TRBJ2-1; 9 bases line up with TRBD2. Germline V gives CDR1 PRHDT, CDR2 FYEKMQ (reference sequence). The ends lost 3 bases at V and 10 bases at J; junction bases unmatched: 7. This CDR3 region has 14 residues. This chain's CDR3 is CASSFGTSLIEQFF. CDR3 in DNA: TGTGCCAGCAGCTTCGGGACTAGCCTCATCGAGCAGTTCTTC.

The chain employs TRBV20-1 and TRBJ2-1, with 8 nucleotides matching TRBD2. The J segment lost 7 bases and the V segment lost 4 bases, leaving 21 bases of the junction unmatched. This CDR3 has 18 residues. From germline, CDR1 is DFQATT and CDR2 SNEGSKA (reference sequence). The CDR3 bases are TGCAGTGCTATTTATCCAACCATGGGCGGGGCGGGAGGTAATGAGCAGTTCTTC. Amino acid sequence: CSAIYPTMGGAGGNEQFF.

This clonotype was counted only a few times. The rearrangement links TRBV3-1 to TRBJ2-5; D tentatively reads TRBD1 or TRBD2 (6 bases each). Trimming took 2 bases from V and 3 from J, leaving 25 bases between them. Germline V gene lookup returns CDR1 LGHDT and CDR2 YNNKEL (reference sequence). CDR3 length: 19 amino acids. This CDR3 reads CASSQTDHLLGGQKETQYF. CDR3 sequence (DNA): TGTGCCAGCAGCCAAACGGACCATTTATTGGGGGGACAAAAAGAGACCCAGTACTTC.

This chain uses TRBV12-3 or TRBV12-4 with TRBJ1-3; no reliable D call. The CDR3 sequence is 15 residues long. Trimming pared 1 base from V and 0 bases from J, leaving 7 bases between. The CDR3 sequence: CASSLEGYSGNTIYF. The CDR3 bases are TGTGCCAGCAGTTTAGAAGGTTACTCTGGAAACACCATATATTTT.

At least ten counts were recorded for this clonotype. This rearrangement joins TRBV27 to TRBJ2-7, with 10 positions matching TRBD1. Germline CDR1 is MNHEY and CDR2 is SMNVEV (reference sequence). J gave up 2 bases and V 5 bases, and 3 bases lay outside the gene matches. The CDR3 is made up of 14 amino acids. CDR3: CASSKDRGTYEQYF. The CDR3 nucleotides are TGTGCCAGCAGTAAGGACAGGGGGACCTACGAGCAGTACTTC.

The CDR3 nucleotides are TGTGCCAGCAGTGACACATCCCTCTACGAGCAGTACGTC. Protein sequence: CASSDTSLYEQYV. The J gene is TRBJ2-7, the V gene TRBV6-1, with D unclear. V was cut by 3 bases and J by 3 bases, with 9 bases left in between. Germline assignment: CDR1 MNHNS and CDR2 SASEGT. The CDR3 spans 13 residues.

This sequence joins TRBV6-1 and TRBJ1-1; D ambiguous. V was pared by 4 bases and J by 1 base, with 13 bases between. Per germline, CDR1 MNHNS and CDR2 SASEGT. The CDR3 extends over 15 amino acids. CDR3 protein: CASSVTELWNTEAFF. For the CDR3, the DNA is TGTGCCAGCAGTGTTACAGAACTCTGGAACACTGAAGCTTTCTTT.

This clonotype has a handful of counts. The chain combines TRBV27 with TRBJ2-1; TRBD2 matches at 9 bases. Germline-derived CDR1 and CDR2 are MNHEY and SMNVEV (reference sequence). V dropped 2 bases and J dropped 3; count of bases not matched to a gene: 5. CDR3 length equals 16 residues. The CDR3 DNA follows: TGTGCCAGCAGTTTAGATGGCGGGAGGGTCTACAATGAGCAGTTCTTC. Protein: CASSLDGGRVYNEQFF.

This clonotype was seen repeatedly, ten times or more. The rearrangement joins TRBV15 to TRBJ2-1, with a weak D call TRBD1 (6 bases). Trimming stripped 5 bases from V and 5 bases from J, with 10 bases between. Germline assignment: CDR1 LNHNV and CDR2 YYDKDF (reference sequence). This CDR3 spans 13 amino acids. The CDR3 sequence: CATSDRDNNEQFF. The DNA of the CDR3 is TGTGCCACCAGCGACCGGGACAACAATGAGCAGTTCTTC.

This clonotype came up a few times. V usage is TRBV3-1 and J usage is TRBJ2-2, with D possibly TRBD2 on 5 matching bases. The CDR3 has 13 residues. V was cut by 4 bases and J by 6 bases, with 9 bases left in between. Germline V CDR1 and CDR2: LGHDT, YNNKEL (reference sequence). CDR3 region: CASSLTNAGELFF. The CDR3 region has the DNA TGTGCCAGCAGCCTGACTAATGCCGGGGAGCTGTTTTTT.